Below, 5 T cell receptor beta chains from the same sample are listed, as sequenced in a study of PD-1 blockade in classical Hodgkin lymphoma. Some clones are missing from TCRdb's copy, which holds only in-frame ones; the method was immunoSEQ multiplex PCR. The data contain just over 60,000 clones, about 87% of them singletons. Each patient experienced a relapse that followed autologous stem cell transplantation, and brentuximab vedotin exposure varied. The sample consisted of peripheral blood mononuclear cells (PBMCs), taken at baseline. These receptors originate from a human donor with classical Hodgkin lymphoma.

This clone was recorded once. The DNA of the CDR3 is TGTGCCAGCAGCCAAGGAGGTTTGAGCAATCAGCCCCAGCATTTT. It is translated as CASSQGGLSNQPQHF. This chain uses TRBV4-2 with TRBJ1-5; D ambiguous. The CDR3 is 15 amino acids. Per the germline V gene, CDR1 is LGHNA and CDR2 is YNFKEQ. Trimming took 1 base from V and 1 from J, leaving 8 bases between them.

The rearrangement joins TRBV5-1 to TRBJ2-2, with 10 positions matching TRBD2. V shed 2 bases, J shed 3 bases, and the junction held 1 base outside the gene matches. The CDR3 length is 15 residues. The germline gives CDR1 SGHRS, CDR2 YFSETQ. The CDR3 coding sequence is TGCGCCAGCAGCTTCCTAGCGGGGGACACCGGGGAGCTGTTTTTT. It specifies CASSFLAGDTGELFF.

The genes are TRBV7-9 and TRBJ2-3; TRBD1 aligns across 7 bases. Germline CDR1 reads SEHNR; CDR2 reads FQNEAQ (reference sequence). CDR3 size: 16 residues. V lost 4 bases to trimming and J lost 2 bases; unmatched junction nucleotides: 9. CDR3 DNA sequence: TGTGCCAGCAGCTCTTACCGGGACAGAGACACAGATACGCAGTATTTT. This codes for CASSSYRDRDTDTQYF.

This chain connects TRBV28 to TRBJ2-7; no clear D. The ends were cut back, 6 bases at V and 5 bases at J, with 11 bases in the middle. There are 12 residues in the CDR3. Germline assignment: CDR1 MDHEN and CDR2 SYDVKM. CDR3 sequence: CASRNQAHEQYF. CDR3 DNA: TGTGCCAGCAGAAATCAGGCCCACGAGCAGTACTTC. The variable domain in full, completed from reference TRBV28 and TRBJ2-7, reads DVKVTQSSRYLVKRTGEKVFLECVQDMDHENMFWYRQDPGLGLRLIYFSYDVKMKEKGDIPEGYSVSREKKERFSLILESASTNQTSMYLCASRNQAHEQYFGPGTRLTVT.

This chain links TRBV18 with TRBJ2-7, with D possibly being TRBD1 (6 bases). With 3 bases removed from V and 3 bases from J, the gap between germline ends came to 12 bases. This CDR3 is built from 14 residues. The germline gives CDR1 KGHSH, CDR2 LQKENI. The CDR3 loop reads CASSPTGQNYEQYF. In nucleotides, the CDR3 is TGTGCCAGCTCACCGACAGGACAAAACTACGAGCAGTACTTC.